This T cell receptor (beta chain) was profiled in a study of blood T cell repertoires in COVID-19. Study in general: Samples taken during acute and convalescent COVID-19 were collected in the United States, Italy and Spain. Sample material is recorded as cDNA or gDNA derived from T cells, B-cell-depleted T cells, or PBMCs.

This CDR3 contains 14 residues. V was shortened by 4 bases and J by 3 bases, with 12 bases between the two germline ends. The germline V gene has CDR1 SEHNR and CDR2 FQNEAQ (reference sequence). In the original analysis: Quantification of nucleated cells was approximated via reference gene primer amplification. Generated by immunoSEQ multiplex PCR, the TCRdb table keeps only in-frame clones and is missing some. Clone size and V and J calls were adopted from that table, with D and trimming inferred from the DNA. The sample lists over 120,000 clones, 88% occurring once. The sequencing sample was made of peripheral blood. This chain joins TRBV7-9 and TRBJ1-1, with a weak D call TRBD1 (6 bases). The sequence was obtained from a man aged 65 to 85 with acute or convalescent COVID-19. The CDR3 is CASSYQQGYTEAFF. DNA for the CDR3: TGTGCCAGCAGCTACCAGCAGGGGTACACTGAAGCTTTCTTT.